The 17 T cell receptor beta chains given below trace back to one sample, sequenced in a study of low-dose radiotherapy and immunotherapy resistance in tumors. Sample time point: after trial treatment. The treatment denotes: LDRT plus nivolumab, ipilimumab, low-dose cyclophosphamide and aspirin (RACIN trial). Covering alpha and beta chains, TRAV- and TRBV-specific primers were used for the first-strand cDNA. A constant-region primer paired with the V-primer adapter amplified TCRs over about 19 PCR cycles. MiXCR, applied by TCRdb to the reads, yields one record per CDR3 protein. The data hold approximately 100,000 distinct CDR3 sequences, with less than 25% observed a single time. Here the sequenced sample was PBMCs, taken after low-dose radiotherapy plus immunotherapy. The receptors stem from a male donor with prostate cancer.

The table lists this clonotype with many counts. This chain joins TRBV7-2 and TRBJ1-1; 7 bases fit TRBD1. Germline values: CDR1 SGHTA, CDR2 FQGNSA. The CDR3 consists of 18 residues. Losses at the gene ends were 3 bases for V and 10 bases for J; bases not matched to a gene: 23. The CDR3: CASSFGPGRGLTVLGAFF. The DNA for the CDR3 is TGTGCCAGCAGCTTTGGACCCGGGAGGGGGCTAACCGTTCTGGGAGCTTTCTTT.

This clonotype was recorded at least ten times. This CDR3 is CASSGPGQREGNTIYF. The CDR3 nucleotides are TGTGCCAGCAGCGGGCCAGGACAGCGGGAAGGAAACACCATATATTTT. The chain combines TRBV6-6 with TRBJ1-3; D is perhaps TRBD1 (6 bases). The germline gives CDR1 MNHNY, CDR2 SVGAGI (reference sequence). V was clipped by 6 bases and J by 4 bases, with 19 bases between them. CDR3 length: 16 amino acids.

The chain joins TRBV7-2 to TRBJ2-7; D call uncertain. There are 15 residues in the CDR3. Looked up from germline, CDR1 is SGHTA and CDR2 is FQGNSA. Trimming removed 1 base from V and 1 base from J, with 11 bases in between. CDR3 coding DNA: TGTGCCAGCAGCTTAGTAATCGACGGATCCTACGAGCAGTACTTC. It translates to CASSLVIDGSYEQYF.

This clonotype was observed many times. The chain combines TRBV28 with TRBJ2-3; 7 nucleotides match TRBD2. V trimming: 2 bases; J trimming: 6 bases; junction bases outside the gene matches: 11. The CDR3 has 16 residues. CDR1 is MDHEN, CDR2 SYDVKM, per germline. The CDR3 loop is CASSLRSGLMGDTQYF. CDR3 DNA sequence: TGTGCCAGCAGTTTAAGGTCGGGACTAATGGGGGATACGCAGTATTTT.

Many counts were recorded for this clonotype. V gene TRBV7-9 combines with J gene TRBJ2-1; TRBD2 matches at 7 bases. Trimming cost V 7 bases and J 10 bases; bases outside gene matches: 16. The CDR3 is 15 amino acids. CDR1 and CDR2 from the germline V gene are SEHNR and FQNEAQ (reference sequence). DNA for the CDR3: TGTGCCAGCACCTACCGGCGCCTAGGGGAGGGCGAGCAGTTCTTC. Translating gives CASTYRRLGEGEQFF.

Many counts were recorded for this clonotype. The chain joins TRBV6-5 to TRBJ2-5; weak D call: TRBD2 (6 bases). CDR3 size: 12 residues. Germline V gene sequence: CDR1 MNHEY, CDR2 SVGAGI. V was trimmed by 4 bases and J by 6 bases, leaving 9 bases between them. The chain's CDR3 is CASSWRGKTQYF. In DNA form, the CDR3 reads TGTGCCAGCAGTTGGAGGGGAAAGACCCAGTACTTC.

This clonotype was counted ten times or more. The J gene is TRBJ2-7, the V gene TRBV6-1, with D hard to call. V lost 6 bases, J lost 2 bases, and 14 bases lay in between. The length of the CDR3 is 14 residues. CDR1 and CDR2 from the germline V gene are MNHNS and SASEGT. The CDR3 protein is CASRPLTGAYEQYF. The CDR3 region has the DNA TGTGCCAGCAGACCTCTGACTGGCGCCTACGAGCAGTACTTC.

This clonotype was observed many times. V is TRBV7-2 and J is TRBJ2-5; D gene ambiguous. The V and J ends lost 5 bases and 9 bases respectively, with 13 bases between them. The length of the CDR3 is 12 residues. Germline V lookup: CDR1 SGHTA, CDR2 FQGNSA. The CDR3 sequence is CASSTYRGAQYF. DNA for the CDR3: TGTGCCAGCAGCACCTACCGAGGAGCCCAGTACTTC.

The V and J genes are TRBV27 and TRBJ2-2, with D uncertain. Looked up from germline, CDR1 is MNHEY and CDR2 is SMNVEV (reference sequence). The CDR3 loop spans 15 amino acids. V lost 6 bases and J lost 5, with 16 bases in between. CDR3 in amino acids: CASRWGTATTGELFF. The CDR3 DNA is TGTGCCAGCAGATGGGGAACAGCGACGACCGGGGAGCTGTTTTTT.

This clonotype was recorded at least ten times. The CDR3 DNA sequence: TGTGCCAGCAGCCCCTCGGGGGGACAGCCCCAGCATTTT. Amino acid sequence: CASSPSGGQPQHF. The chain carries TRBV5-4 and TRBJ1-5; TRBD1 might be the D (5 bases). Deletions cut 4 bases from V and 7 bases from J, with 12 bases between. Looked up from germline, CDR1 is SGHNT and CDR2 is YYREEE (reference sequence). The CDR3 spans 13 residues.

The CDR3 loop is CASRVSADIAYEQYF. CDR3 bases: TGCGCCAGCAGGGTAAGCGCAGACATAGCCTACGAGCAGTACTTC. V usage is TRBV5-1 and J usage is TRBJ2-7; D call uncertain. V was clipped by 5 bases and J by 2 bases, with 17 bases between them. Germline loops: CDR1 SGHRS, CDR2 YFSETQ. The CDR3 runs to 15 residues.

The chain uses TRBV11-2 and TRBJ2-1, with 12 bases fitting TRBD2. The CDR3 totals 15 residues. Losses at the gene ends were 5 bases for V and 10 bases for J; bases not matched to a gene: 9. The V gene's germline CDR1 is SGHAT and CDR2 FQNNGV. In nucleotides, the CDR3 is TGTGCCAGCAGCCCCCTAGCGGGGGGGCCCTACGAGCAGTTCTTC. Protein product: CASSPLAGGPYEQFF. Together with reference TRBV11-2 and TRBJ2-1, the CDR3 gives the full variable domain: EAGVAQSPRYKIIEKRQSVAFWCNPISGHATLYWYQQILGQGPKLLIQFQNNGVVDDSQLPKDRFSAERLKGVDSTLKIQPAKLEDSAVYLCASSPLAGGPYEQFFGPGTRLTVL.

Ten or more counts support this clonotype. This rearrangement joins TRBV6-2 or TRBV6-3 to TRBJ2-3; 14 bases agree with TRBD2. The trim removed 5 bases at V and 4 bases at J, leaving 2 bases unmatched. This CDR3 contains 15 residues. The germline gives CDR1 MNHEY, CDR2 SVGEGT. The CDR3 reads CASSRTSGGSDTQYF. Here the CDR3 DNA reads TGTGCCAGCAGTAGGACTAGCGGGGGGTCAGATACGCAGTATTTT.

This clonotype has more than one count but fewer than ten. A far larger clone is one base from this, pointing to a likely read error. The CDR3, as DNA: TGTGCCAGTAGTATAGGGTCCTCCCGAAGACTTAATGAGCAGTACTTC. The encoded protein is CASSIGSSRRLNEQYF. V usage is TRBV19 and J usage is TRBJ2-5; D uncertain. Germline V gene sequence: CDR1 LNHDA, CDR2 SQIVND (reference sequence). Trimming shortened V by 1 base and J by 11 bases, and 23 bases separated the two germline ends. This CDR3 is built from 16 residues.

This clonotype was seen ten or more times. The chain is built from TRBV27 and TRBJ1-4; no definite D call. The germline gives CDR1 MNHEY, CDR2 SMNVEV (reference sequence). Trimming removed 1 base from V and 4 bases from J, with 10 bases in between. This CDR3 is 15 amino acids long. CDR3 amino acids: CASSLYRGLNEKLFF. The CDR3 DNA sequence: TGTGCCAGCAGTTTATATCGCGGTCTTAATGAAAAACTGTTTTTT.

This clonotype was detected many times. J is TRBJ1-5 and V is TRBV20-1; perhaps TRBD1 as D (5 bases). The CDR3 has 16 residues. Trimming took 0 bases from V and 5 from J, leaving 17 bases between them. Germline V gene lookup returns CDR1 DFQATT and CDR2 SNEGSKA (reference sequence). In DNA form, the CDR3 reads TGCAGTGCTAGAGAAAACGGGGCATCCGCCCATCAGCCCCAGCATTTT. It codes for CSARENGASAHQPQHF.

Remarks on this clonotype: A single base is all that separates this from a far larger clone, so a read error is likely. This likely comes from a read error, as the CDR3 has no conserved phenylalanine or tryptophan at its end. The gene calls are TRBV6-6 and TRBJ1-5; D is ambiguous. Trimming removed 8 bases from V and 8 bases from J, with 7 bases in between. There are 10 residues in the CDR3. The germline CDR1 and CDR2 sequences are MNHNY and SVGAGI (reference sequence). The CDR3 region is CASCTEPQHL. CDR3 coding DNA: TGTGCCAGCTGTACGGAGCCCCAGCATCTT.